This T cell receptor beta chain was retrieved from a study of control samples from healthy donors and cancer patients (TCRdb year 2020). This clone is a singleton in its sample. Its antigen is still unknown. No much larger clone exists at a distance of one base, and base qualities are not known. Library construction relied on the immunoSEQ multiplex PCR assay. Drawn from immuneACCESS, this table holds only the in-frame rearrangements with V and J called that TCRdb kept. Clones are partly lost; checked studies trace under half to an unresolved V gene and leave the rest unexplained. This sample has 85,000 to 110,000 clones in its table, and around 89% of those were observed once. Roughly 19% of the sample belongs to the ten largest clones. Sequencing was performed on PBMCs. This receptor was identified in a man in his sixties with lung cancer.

The CDR3 reads CASSPRPSGGRTDTQYF. The DNA sequence is as follows: TGTGCCAGCAGCCCAAGGCCTAGCGGGGGGCGCACAGATACGCAGTATTTT. This sequence uses TRBV5-8 and TRBJ2-3, and TRBD2 matches 11 of the central bases. The germline V gene gives CDR1 as SGHTS and CDR2 as YDEGEE. The CDR3 runs 17 residues from the cysteine to the phenylalanine. Of the read, only the CDR3 DNA is kept; its 51 bases are in frame from base 1. Unmatched junction bases come to 8, with V trimmed by 4 bases and J by 1 base. The entire variable domain, with the stretches around the CDR3 drawn from the reference TRBV5-8 and TRBJ2-3 proteins, is EAGVTQSPTHLIKTRGQQATLRCSPISGHTSVYWYQQALGLGLQFLLWYDEGEERNRGNFPPRFSGRQFPNYSSELNVNALELEDSALYLCASSPRPSGGRTDTQYFGPGTRLTVL.